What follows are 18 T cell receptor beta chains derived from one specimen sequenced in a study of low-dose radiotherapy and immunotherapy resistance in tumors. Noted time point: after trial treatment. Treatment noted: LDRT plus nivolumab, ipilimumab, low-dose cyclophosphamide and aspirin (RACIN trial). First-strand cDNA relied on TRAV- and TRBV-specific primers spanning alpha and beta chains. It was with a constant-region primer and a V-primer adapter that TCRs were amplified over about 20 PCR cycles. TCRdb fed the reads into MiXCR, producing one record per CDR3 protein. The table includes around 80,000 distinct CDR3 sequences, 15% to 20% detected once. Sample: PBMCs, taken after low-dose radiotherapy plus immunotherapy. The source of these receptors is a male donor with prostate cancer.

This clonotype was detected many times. CDR3 loop: CASSLASGTNTGELFF. CDR3 nucleotides: TGTGCCAGCAGCTTAGCTTCAGGGACGAACACCGGGGAGCTGTTTTTT. The chain employs TRBV7-8 and TRBJ2-2, with D perhaps TRBD1 (5 bases). CDR3 length: 16 amino acids. CDR1 is SGHVS and CDR2 is FQNEAQ in the germline V gene. Trimming shortened V by 0 bases and J by 0 bases, and 8 bases separated the two germline ends.

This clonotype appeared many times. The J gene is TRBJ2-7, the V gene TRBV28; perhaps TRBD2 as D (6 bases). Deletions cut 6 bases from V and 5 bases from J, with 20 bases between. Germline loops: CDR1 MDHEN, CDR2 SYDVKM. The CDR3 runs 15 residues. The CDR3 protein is CASSPSTASAHEQYF. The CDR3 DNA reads TGTGCCAGCAGCCCAAGTACCGCTAGCGCCCACGAGCAGTACTTC. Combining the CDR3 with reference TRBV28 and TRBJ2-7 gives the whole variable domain DVKVTQSSRYLVKRTGEKVFLECVQDMDHENMFWYRQDPGLGLRLIYFSYDVKMKEKGDIPEGYSVSREKKERFSLILESASTNQTSMYLCASSPSTASAHEQYFGPGTRLTVT.

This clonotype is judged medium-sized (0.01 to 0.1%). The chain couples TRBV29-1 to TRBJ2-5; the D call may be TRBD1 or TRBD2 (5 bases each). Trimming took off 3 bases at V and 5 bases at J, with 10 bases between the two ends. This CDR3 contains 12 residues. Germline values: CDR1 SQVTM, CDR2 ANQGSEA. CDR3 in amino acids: CSVDRGRETQYF. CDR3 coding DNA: TGCAGCGTTGATCGGGGCCGGGAGACCCAGTACTTC. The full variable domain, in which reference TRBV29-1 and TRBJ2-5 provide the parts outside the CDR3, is SAVISQKPSRDICQRGTSLTIQCQVDSQVTMMFWYRQQPGQSLTLIATANQGSEATYESGFVIDKFPISRPNLTFSTLTVSNMSPEDSSIYLCSVDRGRETQYFGPGTRLLVL.

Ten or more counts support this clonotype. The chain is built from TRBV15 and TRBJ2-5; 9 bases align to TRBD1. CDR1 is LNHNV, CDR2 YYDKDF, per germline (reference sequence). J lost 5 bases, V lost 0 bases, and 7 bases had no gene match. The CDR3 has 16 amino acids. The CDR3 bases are TGTGCCACCAGCAGAGACCCCACAGGGGGCGGGGAGACCCAGTACTTC. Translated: CATSRDPTGGGETQYF.

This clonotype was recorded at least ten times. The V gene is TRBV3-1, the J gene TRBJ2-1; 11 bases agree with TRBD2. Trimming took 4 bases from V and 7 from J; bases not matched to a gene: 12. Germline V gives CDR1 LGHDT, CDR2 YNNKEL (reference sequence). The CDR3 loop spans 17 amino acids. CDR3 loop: CASSRMLLAGVKNEQFF. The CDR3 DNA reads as TGTGCCAGCAGCCGAATGCTACTAGCGGGAGTTAAAAATGAGCAGTTCTTC.

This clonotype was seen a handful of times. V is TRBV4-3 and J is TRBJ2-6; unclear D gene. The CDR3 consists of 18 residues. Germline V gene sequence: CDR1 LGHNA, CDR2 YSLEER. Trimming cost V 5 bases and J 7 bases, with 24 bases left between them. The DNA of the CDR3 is TGCGCCAGCAGCGGCGTCCGGGTGGCCCCGATTGGCGCCAACGTCCTGACTTTC. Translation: CASSGVRVAPIGANVLTF.

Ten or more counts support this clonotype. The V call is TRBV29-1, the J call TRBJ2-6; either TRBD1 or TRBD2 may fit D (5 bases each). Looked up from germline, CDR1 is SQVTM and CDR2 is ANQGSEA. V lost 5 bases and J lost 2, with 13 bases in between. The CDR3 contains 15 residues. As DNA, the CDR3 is TGCAGCGTTACCCATGGGGGAGCTGGGGCCAACGTCCTGACTTTC. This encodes CSVTHGGAGANVLTF.

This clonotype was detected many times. CDR3 in amino acids: CASSRTGPYSNQPQHF. The CDR3 coding sequence is TGTGCCAGTAGCCGGACAGGGCCCTATAGCAATCAGCCCCAGCATTTT. This chain links TRBV19 with TRBJ1-5; the match to TRBD1 covers 8 bases. CDR3 length: 16 residues. The trim removed 6 bases at V and 0 bases at J, leaving 7 bases unmatched. Germline V lookup: CDR1 LNHDA, CDR2 SQIVND (reference sequence). Looking up the rest from reference TRBV19 and TRBJ1-5 gives the full variable domain: DGGITQSPKYLFRKEGQNVTLSCEQNLNHDAMYWYRQDPGQGLRLIYYSQIVNDFQKGDIAEGYSVSREKKESFPLTVTSAQKNPTAFYLCASSRTGPYSNQPQHFGDGTRLSIL.

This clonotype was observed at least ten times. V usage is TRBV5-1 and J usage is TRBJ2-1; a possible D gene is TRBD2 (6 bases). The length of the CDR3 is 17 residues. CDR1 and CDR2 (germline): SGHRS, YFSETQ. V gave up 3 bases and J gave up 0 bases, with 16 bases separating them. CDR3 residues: CASSSPPGGFSYNEQFF. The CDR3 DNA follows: TGCGCCAGCAGCTCCCCCCCCGGAGGGTTCTCCTACAATGAGCAGTTCTTC.

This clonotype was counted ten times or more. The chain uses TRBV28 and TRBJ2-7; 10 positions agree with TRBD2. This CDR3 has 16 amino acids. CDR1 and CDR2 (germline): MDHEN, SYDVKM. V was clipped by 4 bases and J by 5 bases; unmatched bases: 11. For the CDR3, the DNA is TGTGCCAGCAGTTCCGCTGAATTCCTAGCGGGAGACGAGCAGTACTTC. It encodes CASSSAEFLAGDEQYF. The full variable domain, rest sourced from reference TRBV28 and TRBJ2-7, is DVKVTQSSRYLVKRTGEKVFLECVQDMDHENMFWYRQDPGLGLRLIYFSYDVKMKEKGDIPEGYSVSREKKERFSLILESASTNQTSMYLCASSSAEFLAGDEQYFGPGTRLTVT.

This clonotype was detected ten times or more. The CDR3 loop is CAIMGQDSYEQYF. As DNA, the CDR3 is TGTGCCATCATGGGACAGGATTCCTACGAGCAGTACTTC. The V gene is TRBV10-3, the J gene TRBJ2-7; 8 positions match TRBD1. Per the germline V gene, CDR1 is ENHRY and CDR2 is SYGVKD. The ends lost 7 bases at V and 1 base at J; junction bases unmatched: 3. CDR3 size: 13 residues.

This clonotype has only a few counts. The CDR3 region has the DNA TGTGCCAGTACGGCGACTAGCGGGAGGAGAGGGCACAATGAGCAGTTCTTC. It yields the protein CASTATSGRRGHNEQFF. The gene calls are TRBV7-2 and TRBJ2-1, with 13 nucleotides matching TRBD2. Germline trimming cut 9 bases from V and 5 bases from J; bases unmatched to any gene: 13. In germline, CDR1 is SGHTA, CDR2 FQGNSA. This CDR3 has 17 amino acids.

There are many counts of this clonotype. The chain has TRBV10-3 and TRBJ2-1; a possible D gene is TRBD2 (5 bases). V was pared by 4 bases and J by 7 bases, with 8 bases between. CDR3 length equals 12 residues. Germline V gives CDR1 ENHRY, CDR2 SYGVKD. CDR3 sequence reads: CAISVSGNEQFF. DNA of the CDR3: TGTGCCATCAGTGTTTCGGGAAATGAGCAGTTCTTC.

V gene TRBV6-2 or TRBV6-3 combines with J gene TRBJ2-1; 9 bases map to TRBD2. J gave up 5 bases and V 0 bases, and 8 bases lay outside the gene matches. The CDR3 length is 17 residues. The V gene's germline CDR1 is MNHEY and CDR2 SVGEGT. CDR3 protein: CASSYSGSGSSDNEQFF. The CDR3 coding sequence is TGTGCCAGCAGTTACTCTGGTAGCGGGAGCTCAGACAATGAGCAGTTCTTC.

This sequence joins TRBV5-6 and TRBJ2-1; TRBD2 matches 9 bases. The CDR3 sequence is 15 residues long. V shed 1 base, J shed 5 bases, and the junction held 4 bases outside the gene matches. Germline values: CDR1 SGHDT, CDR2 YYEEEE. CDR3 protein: CASSLRASGNNEQFF. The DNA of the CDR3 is TGTGCCAGCAGCTTGCGGGCTAGCGGGAACAATGAGCAGTTCTTC. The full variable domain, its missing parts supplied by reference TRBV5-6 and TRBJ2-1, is DAGVTQSPTHLIKTRGQQVTLRCSPKSGHDTVSWYQQALGQGPQFIFQYYEEEERQRGNFPDRFSGHQFPNYSSELNVNALLLGDSALYLCASSLRASGNNEQFFGPGTRLTVL.

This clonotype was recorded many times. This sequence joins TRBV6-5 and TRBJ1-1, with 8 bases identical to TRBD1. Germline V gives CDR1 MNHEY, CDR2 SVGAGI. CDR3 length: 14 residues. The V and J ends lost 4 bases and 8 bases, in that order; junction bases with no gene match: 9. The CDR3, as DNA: TGTGCCAGCAGTTTTGACAGGGGTCGGTCGGAAGCTTTCTTT. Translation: CASSFDRGRSEAFF.

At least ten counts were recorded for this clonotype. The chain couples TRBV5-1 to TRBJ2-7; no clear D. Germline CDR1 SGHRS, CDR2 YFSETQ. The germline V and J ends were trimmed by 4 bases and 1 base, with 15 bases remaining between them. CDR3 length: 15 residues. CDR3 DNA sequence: TGCGCCAGCAGCCAATCCCCAGGATTTTCCTACGAGCAGTACTTC. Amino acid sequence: CASSQSPGFSYEQYF.

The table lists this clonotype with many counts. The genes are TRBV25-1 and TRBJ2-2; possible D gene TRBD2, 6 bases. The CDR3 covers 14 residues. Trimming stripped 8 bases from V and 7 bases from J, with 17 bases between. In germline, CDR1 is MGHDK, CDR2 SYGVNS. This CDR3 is CASGGLSKGGELFF. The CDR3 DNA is TGTGCCAGCGGGGGACTGAGTAAAGGCGGGGAGCTGTTTTTT.